One sample yielded the 17 T cell receptor beta chains listed below, sequenced in a study of T cells after yellow fever vaccination (dated by TCRdb to between 2017 and 2020). This specimen's treatment or condition label, interpreted: live attenuated yellow fever vaccine strain. The library was prepared using 5' RACE. Sequencing was performed on an Illumina NovaSeq 6000. In TCRdb, the public reads were trimmed at Q25 with fastp and aligned with MiXCR, with productive beta chains retained. Rows are combined by CDR3 protein, so each entry shows the most common genes and DNA. For this sample there are hundreds of thousands of distinct CDR3 sequences; 9.5% to 15% appear just once. The top ten hold about 3% of the sample. The starting material was CD4+ T cells sorted from PBMCs, obtained 15 days after the yellow fever booster vaccination. The receptors were gathered from a man younger than 30 who received the YFV17D yellow fever vaccine.

The DNA of the CDR3 is TGTGCCAGCAGTTCGGGAGACAGCCCGAGTGAGACCCAGTACTTC. It translates to CASSSGDSPSETQYF. V usage is TRBV6-1 and J usage is TRBJ2-5; TRBD2 is a possible D gene (6 bases). V lost 5 bases and J lost 5, with 18 bases in between. CDR3 length: 15 residues. Germline V gene sequence: CDR1 MNHNS, CDR2 SASEGT.

This chain links TRBV6-6 with TRBJ2-7, with TRBD1 matching 9 bases. V was clipped by 7 bases and J by 4 bases; unmatched bases: 11. CDR3 length: 15 amino acids. The germline V gene has CDR1 MNHNY and CDR2 SVGAGI (reference sequence). CDR3 bases: TGTGCCAGCAACCACCCCGGGACAGGGTCGTACGAGCAGTACTTC. This codes for CASNHPGTGSYEQYF.

This clonotype showed up just a few times. The V gene is TRBV5-1, the J gene TRBJ2-4, with 12 bases identical to TRBD1. The CDR3 spans 16 residues. The junction had 9 bases not matched to a gene; V was cut back by 4 bases and J by 7 bases. Germline CDR1 reads SGHRS; CDR2 reads YFSETQ. CDR3 DNA: TGCGCCAGCAGCACGGGACAGGGGGCGCCGCGGAACATTCAGTACTTC. Its protein product is CASSTGQGAPRNIQYF.

This clonotype was seen ten or more times. J is TRBJ2-3 and V is TRBV2; D gene unclear. The CDR3 is 12 residues long. CDR1 and CDR2 from the germline V gene are SNHLY and FYNNEI. Trimming left V 6 bases short and J 5 bases short, with 9 bases between. The CDR3 nucleotides are TGTGCCAGCAGGGAGACGAGAGATACGCAGTATTTT. Its protein product is CASRETRDTQYF.

This rearrangement joins TRBV3-1 to TRBJ2-3; TRBD2 matches 13 bases. The V and J ends lost 4 bases and 2 bases, in that order; junction bases with no gene match: 3. The length of the CDR3 is 16 residues. From germline, CDR1 is LGHDT and CDR2 YNNKEL (reference sequence). The CDR3 protein is CASSRGLAGITDTQYF. CDR3 DNA sequence: TGTGCCAGCAGCCGGGGACTAGCGGGGATCACAGATACGCAGTATTTT.

The chain couples TRBV7-8 to TRBJ1-1; D unclear. Per the germline V gene, CDR1 is SGHVS and CDR2 is FQNEAQ. The CDR3 has 13 residues. Trimming removed 1 base from V and 8 bases from J, with 11 bases in between. In DNA, the CDR3 is TGTGCCAGCAGCTTAGTTATCGGCAGCGAAGCTTTCTTT. It codes for CASSLVIGSEAFF.

This clonotype showed up many times. The CDR3 nucleotides read TGTGCCAGCAGCTTAGAGGACGGGCGTGGGCCCCAGCATTTT. Its translation: CASSLEDGRGPQHF. The genes are TRBV7-6 and TRBJ1-5; no reliable D call. This CDR3 has 14 residues. CDR1 is SGHVS, CDR2 FNYEAQ, per germline. The V end was cut by 1 base, the J end by 9 bases, with 13 bases between.

This clonotype appeared a few times. This chain joins TRBV5-1 and TRBJ2-5; perhaps TRBD1 as D (5 bases). The CDR3 extends over 15 amino acids. Trimming cost V 6 bases and J 5 bases, with 20 bases left between them. Germline V lookup: CDR1 SGHRS, CDR2 YFSETQ. In DNA form, the CDR3 reads TGCGCCAGCACCAGGGTCTCAACACAGAGGGAGACCCAGTACTTC. Translating it yields CASTRVSTQRETQYF.

This clonotype was recorded at least ten times. The chain uses TRBV6-6 and TRBJ2-3; the D is unclear. Trimming took 7 bases from V and 4 from J, leaving 9 bases between them. Germline CDR1 and CDR2: MNHNY and SVGAGI (reference sequence). This CDR3 spans 12 amino acids. Here the CDR3 reads CASTYRPDTQYF. The CDR3 DNA reads TGTGCCAGCACCTATCGCCCAGATACGCAGTATTTT.

V usage is TRBV18 and J usage is TRBJ2-1, with 10 bases matching TRBD2. The CDR3 is 14 residues long. The J segment lost 14 bases and the V segment lost 3 bases, leaving 10 bases of the junction unmatched. Germline V CDR1 and CDR2: KGHSH, LQKENI. CDR3 loop: CASSPEPSGGREFF. In DNA, the CDR3 is TGTGCCAGCTCACCGGAGCCTAGCGGGGGCCGGGAGTTCTTC.

There are a few counts of this clonotype. This rearrangement joins TRBV4-3 to TRBJ2-1; either TRBD1 or TRBD2 may fit D (5 bases each). Per germline, CDR1 LGHNA and CDR2 YSLEER. V shed 0 bases and J shed 3 bases, with 12 bases lying between them. The CDR3 has 16 amino acids. CDR3 sequence: CASSQEPGRGYNEQFF. CDR3 nucleotides: TGCGCCAGCAGCCAAGAACCGGGACGCGGCTACAATGAGCAGTTCTTC.

There are many counts of this clonotype. This chain links TRBV4-2 with TRBJ2-1, with 10 positions matching TRBD2. This CDR3 spans 18 amino acids. The junction had 8 bases not matched to a gene; V was cut back by 0 bases and J by 3 bases. Looked up from germline, CDR1 is LGHNA and CDR2 is YNFKEQ. The CDR3 sequence is CASSQEASGGILYNEQFF. The DNA of the CDR3 is TGTGCCAGCAGCCAAGAGGCTAGCGGGGGTATACTCTACAATGAGCAGTTCTTC.

This clonotype was observed a handful of times. The V and J genes are TRBV11-1 and TRBJ2-6; TRBD2 matches at 11 bases. Germline-derived CDR1 and CDR2 are SGHAT and FQDESV (reference sequence). The CDR3 runs 18 residues. The junction had 9 bases not matched to a gene; V was cut back by 6 bases and J by 2 bases. For the CDR3, the DNA is TGTGCCAGCAGTCCCCGACTAGCGGGGCATGCTGGGGCCAACGTCCTGACTTTC. Translating gives CASSPRLAGHAGANVLTF.

This chain connects TRBV7-2 to TRBJ2-7; the match to TRBD2 covers 9 bases. The V gene's germline CDR1 is SGHTA and CDR2 FQGNSA. The CDR3 covers 14 residues. V was pared by 7 bases and J by 6 bases, with 10 bases of the junction left unmatched. The CDR3 protein is CASMVGGGAFEQYF. The DNA of the CDR3 is TGTGCCAGCATGGTCGGCGGGGGGGCCTTCGAGCAGTACTTC.

The rearrangement joins TRBV7-8 to TRBJ1-4; 8 nucleotides agree with TRBD1. Trimming at V came to 5 bases and at J to 8 bases, leaving 7 bases not matched to a gene. This CDR3 has 14 amino acids. The germline CDR1 and CDR2 sequences are SGHVS and FQNEAQ. The CDR3 DNA sequence: TGTGCCAGCAGCGCCACAGGGACAGGAGAAAAACTGTTTTTT. This translates into CASSATGTGEKLFF.

The table lists this clonotype with many counts. The chain employs TRBV7-9 and TRBJ2-5; no clear D. The ends were cut back, 8 bases at V and 5 bases at J, with 21 bases in the middle. The germline gives CDR1 SEHNR, CDR2 FQNEAQ (reference sequence). This CDR3 comprises 15 residues. In DNA form, the CDR3 reads TGTGCCAGCCGATGGACGCCTACTATGGGGGAGACCCAGTACTTC. Its protein product is CASRWTPTMGETQYF.

V gene TRBV5-4 combines with J gene TRBJ2-5; the D is unclear. CDR3 length: 14 residues. V was pared by 1 base and J by 0 bases, with 7 bases between. Germline V gives CDR1 SGHNT, CDR2 YYREEE (reference sequence). The CDR3 DNA reads as TGTGCCAGCAGCTTGCAACCGCACCAAGAGACCCAGTACTTC. Residues: CASSLQPHQETQYF.